The present T cell receptor (beta chain) was sequenced within a study of cytomegalovirus exposure and HLA in healthy donors. TCRdb's copy holds only in-frame clones and misses some; the assay was immunoSEQ multiplex PCR. Of about 160,000 clones listed, about 86% were seen once; the top ten hold about 2.2%. Notes on this clone: Its specificity is unknown.

Notes on the study in general: In vitro testing confirmed three CMV-associated chains as specific for CMV antigens. Cytomegalovirus-associated status was assigned to about 160 TCR beta chains. Published work reported that the classifier diagnosed cytomegalovirus status with high specificity and sensitivity. Most TCR sequences were uncommon, yet certain public TCRs appeared in many donors.

The CDR3 length is 13 residues. Germline V gene data show CDR1 as SGHNT and CDR2 as YYREEE (reference sequence). V trimming: 7 bases; J trimming: 7 bases; junction bases outside the gene matches: 6. The sequence was collected from a woman between 18 and 29 years old in good health and CMV-seronegative. The chain employs TRBV5-4 and TRBJ1-2; 11 bases align to TRBD1. The sequenced sample was PBMCs. CDR3 loop: CASRGTGGLGYTF. The CDR3 nucleotides are TGTGCCAGCCGAGGGACAGGGGGGCTTGGCTACACCTTC. The whole variable domain, filled in from reference TRBV5-4 and TRBJ1-2, reads ETGVTQSPTHLIKTRGQQVTLRCSSQSGHNTVSWYQQALGQGPQFIFQYYREEENGRGNFPPRFSGLQFPNYSSELNVNALELDDSALYLCASRGTGGLGYTFGSGTRLTVV.